Below, 17 T cell receptor beta chains from the same sample are listed, as sequenced in a study of T-cell memory formation after mild COVID-19. TCRdb reanalysed the 5' RACE reads using MiXCR and keeps one entry per CDR3 protein. The repertoire holds 450,000 to 700,000 distinct CDR3 sequences, more than 15% seen once, with 12% in the top ten. The sample consisted of PBMCs or a T cell subset sorted from them (not recorded which). Receptors originate from an adult woman who had mild COVID-19 (a few samples of this study predate the infection). Cell type and time point are not known.

Only a few counts were recorded for this clonotype. The chain is built from TRBV7-9 and TRBJ2-3; no firm D call. Germline V CDR1 and CDR2: SEHNR, FQNEAQ (reference sequence). CDR3 size: 14 residues. Trimming left V 5 bases short and J 4 bases short, with 13 bases between. CDR3 DNA sequence: TGTGCCAGCAGCACCATGGGATCCTCAGATACGCAGTATTTT. It yields the protein CASSTMGSSDTQYF.

The table lists this clonotype with many counts. The V gene is TRBV14, the J gene TRBJ2-3, with 9 bases fitting TRBD2. There are 17 residues in the CDR3. Germline CDR1 SGHDN, CDR2 FVKESK. V lost 4 bases to trimming and J lost 0 bases; unmatched junction nucleotides: 8. CDR3 sequence: CASSPFSGGGSTDTQYF. For the CDR3, the DNA is TGTGCCAGCAGCCCATTTAGCGGGGGAGGAAGCACAGATACGCAGTATTTT. The entire variable domain, with the rest obtained from reference TRBV14 and TRBJ2-3, is as follows: EAGVTQFPSHSVIEKGQTVTLRCDPISGHDNLYWYRRVMGKEIKFLLHFVKESKQDESGMPNNRFLAERTGGTYSTLKVQPAELEDSGVYFCASSPFSGGGSTDTQYFGPGTRLTVL.

In this sample, this clonotype turned up a few times. CDR3 in amino acids: CATSRTGAEAFF. The DNA for the CDR3 is TGTGCCACCAGCAGGACCGGGGCAGAAGCTTTCTTT. V usage is TRBV15 and J usage is TRBJ1-1, with D perhaps TRBD1 (5 bases). Germline CDR1 is LNHNV and CDR2 is YYDKDF (reference sequence). Between the trimmed V and J ends, which lost 3 bases and 8 bases, there was a span of 10 bases. This CDR3 is built from 12 residues.

This clonotype was observed a few times. The chain joins TRBV12-3 or TRBV12-4 to TRBJ2-2; TRBD1 or TRBD2 may be the D gene (5 bases each). V lost 6 bases to trimming and J lost 4 bases, with 12 bases between them. The CDR3 sequence is 14 residues long. CDR3 region: CASSSSGRTGELFF. In DNA form, the CDR3 reads TGTGCCAGCAGCTCTTCGGGGCGCACCGGGGAGCTGTTTTTT.

The chain links TRBV14 to TRBJ2-3, with D uncertain. This CDR3 spans 12 amino acids. Germline values: CDR1 SGHDN, CDR2 FVKESK. The ends were cut back, 4 bases at V and 5 bases at J, with 7 bases in the middle. As DNA, the CDR3 is TGTGCCAGCAGCCCTCAGTTAGATACGCAGTATTTT. Protein: CASSPQLDTQYF. Based on the CDR3 plus reference TRBV14 and TRBJ2-3, the full variable domain is EAGVTQFPSHSVIEKGQTVTLRCDPISGHDNLYWYRRVMGKEIKFLLHFVKESKQDESGMPNNRFLAERTGGTYSTLKVQPAELEDSGVYFCASSPQLDTQYFGPGTRLTVL.

The V gene is TRBV4-2, the J gene TRBJ2-4; perhaps TRBD1 as D (5 bases). The CDR3 has 16 residues. V lost 0 bases to trimming and J lost 3 bases, with 12 bases between them. CDR1 is LGHNA and CDR2 is YNFKEQ in the germline V gene. The CDR3 region has the DNA TGTGCCAGCAGCCAAGAGGGCAGGGTAGGCAAAAACATTCAGTACTTC. Translating gives CASSQEGRVGKNIQYF.

The rearrangement links TRBV11-3 to TRBJ2-1; no firm D call. Trimming removed 3 bases from V and 10 bases from J, with 7 bases in between. The CDR3 runs to 11 residues. The germline CDR1 and CDR2 sequences are SGHNT and YENEEA. CDR3 protein: CASSFAEEQFF. The DNA of the CDR3 is TGTGCCAGCAGCTTCGCTGAGGAGCAGTTCTTC.

This clonotype has just a few counts. The V gene is TRBV24-1, the J gene TRBJ2-2, with 11 bases identical to TRBD2. Trimming took 9 bases from V and 0 from J; bases not matched to a gene: 2. The CDR3 sequence is 15 residues long. The germline V gene has CDR1 KGHDR and CDR2 SFDVKD. The CDR3 sequence is CATQLAGANTGELFF. CDR3 nucleotide sequence: TGTGCCACCCAACTAGCGGGGGCGAACACCGGGGAGCTGTTTTTT.

This chain links TRBV27 with TRBJ2-7; possible D gene TRBD1, 5 bases. CDR1 and CDR2 (germline): MNHEY, SMNVEV (reference sequence). The V end was cut by 0 bases, the J end by 2 bases, with 8 bases between. CDR3 length: 14 residues. The CDR3 reads CASSLSGHAYEQYF. For the CDR3, the DNA is TGTGCCAGCAGTTTATCCGGACACGCCTACGAGCAGTACTTC.

This clonotype appeared a few times. The chain employs TRBV7-8 and TRBJ2-1, with a possible D match to TRBD1 (6 bases). Germline V gene data show CDR1 as SGHVS and CDR2 as FQNEAQ. V lost 5 bases, J lost 4 bases, and 15 bases lay in between. The CDR3 is made up of 15 amino acids. The CDR3 protein is CASSPGQIRYNEQFF. For the CDR3, the DNA is TGTGCCAGCAGCCCTGGACAGATTCGATACAATGAGCAGTTCTTC.

This clonotype turned up a few times. The chain couples TRBV4-1 to TRBJ2-1; D perhaps matches TRBD2 (5 bases). Germline values: CDR1 MGHRA, CDR2 YSYEKL. The germline V and J ends were trimmed by 1 base and 4 bases, with 20 bases remaining between them. There are 18 residues in the CDR3. CDR3 nucleotide sequence: TGCGCCAGCAGCCAAGCCGGCTGGGCGGAGGCGGCGTACAATGAGCAGTTCTTC. This translates into CASSQAGWAEAAYNEQFF.

The chain has TRBV2 and TRBJ2-7; no reliable D call. V lost 0 bases to trimming and J lost 5 bases, with 14 bases between them. Germline V lookup: CDR1 SNHLY, CDR2 FYNNEI. The CDR3 has 15 residues. The CDR3 DNA sequence: TGTGCCAGCAGTGAAGCGCTTCGGCCGTATCACGAGCAGTACTTC. Translation: CASSEALRPYHEQYF.

In its sample, this clonotype was seen a few times. This chain links TRBV11-2 with TRBJ2-3; TRBD2 matches at 12 bases. V lost 3 bases to trimming and J lost 1 base; unmatched junction nucleotides: 5. Germline loops: CDR1 SGHAT, CDR2 FQNNGV. The CDR3 has 17 amino acids. The CDR3 DNA follows: TGTGCCAGCAGCTTCGGTCGGACTAGCGGGGGCACAGATACGCAGTATTTT. Its translation is CASSFGRTSGGTDTQYF. Variable domain in full (rest from reference TRBV11-2 and TRBJ2-3): EAGVAQSPRYKIIEKRQSVAFWCNPISGHATLYWYQQILGQGPKLLIQFQNNGVVDDSQLPKDRFSAERLKGVDSTLKIQPAKLEDSAVYLCASSFGRTSGGTDTQYFGPGTRLTVL.

This clonotype was seen more than once but under ten times. This chain joins TRBV11-3 and TRBJ2-2; the D gene is possibly TRBD1 (5 bases). Trimming took off 2 bases at V and 5 bases at J, with 12 bases between the two ends. The CDR3 covers 15 residues. Germline CDR1 is SGHNT and CDR2 is YENEEA. This chain's CDR3 is CASSLKGPGTGELFF. CDR3 DNA: TGTGCCAGCAGCTTAAAAGGCCCAGGGACCGGGGAGCTGTTTTTT.

V usage is TRBV12-3 or TRBV12-4 and J usage is TRBJ2-3; D remains unclear. This CDR3 contains 15 residues. V was shortened by 6 bases and J by 1 base, with 14 bases between the two germline ends. The CDR3 coding sequence is TGTGCCAGCAGCGCCGGGCTAGGACGCACAGATACGCAGTATTTT. This gives the protein CASSAGLGRTDTQYF.

This clonotype was seen only a few times. This chain uses TRBV7-2 with TRBJ2-5, with 9 bases that match TRBD1. The CDR3 has 16 residues. CDR1 and CDR2 (germline): SGHTA, FQGNSA. The J segment lost 5 bases and the V segment lost 3 bases, leaving 10 bases of the junction unmatched. CDR3 sequence reads: CASSFLHGTGHETQYF. The DNA of the CDR3 is TGTGCCAGCAGCTTTTTACACGGGACAGGGCATGAGACCCAGTACTTC.

For the CDR3, the DNA is TGTGCCTGGAGGATACCCCCCACAAACGAGCAGTTCTTC. Its translation: CAWRIPPTNEQFF. The chain carries TRBV30 and TRBJ2-1; D is ambiguous. The V gene's germline CDR1 is GTSNPN and CDR2 SVGIG (reference sequence). V was pared by 3 bases and J by 10 bases, with 16 bases between. The CDR3 is 13 residues long.